The 2 T cell receptor beta chains reported below all come from one sample, sequenced in a study of cytomegalovirus exposure and HLA in healthy donors. PCR primers comprised 60 Vbeta and 13 Jbeta primers. The method was immunoSEQ multiplex PCR; TCRdb's version includes in-frame clones alone and lacks a portion of them. The table records fewer than 45,000 clones, about 78% of them present only once. The specimen sequenced was PBMCs. These receptors were collected from a woman younger than 45 in good health and CMV-seronegative.

V usage is TRBV5-1 and J usage is TRBJ1-4; 7 bases fit TRBD1. The CDR3 is 15 amino acids. In germline, CDR1 is SGHRS, CDR2 YFSETQ. The trim removed 2 bases at V and 5 bases at J, leaving 6 bases unmatched. CDR3 DNA sequence: TGCGCCAGCAGCTTAGACAGGGCGGCCAATGAAAAACTGTTTTTT. This gives the protein CASSLDRAANEKLFF.

The chain has TRBV29-1 and TRBJ1-2, with 7 bases identical to TRBD1. Unmatched junction bases numbered 7, after V lost 5 bases and J lost 4 bases. Germline loops: CDR1 SQVTM, CDR2 ANQGSEA. The CDR3 spans 13 residues. The CDR3 protein is CSVLKQGLYGYTF. CDR3 nucleotides: TGCAGCGTTCTGAAACAGGGGCTCTATGGCTACACCTTC. Looking up the rest from reference TRBV29-1 and TRBJ1-2 gives the full variable domain: SAVISQKPSRDICQRGTSLTIQCQVDSQVTMMFWYRQQPGQSLTLIATANQGSEATYESGFVIDKFPISRPNLTFSTLTVSNMSPEDSSIYLCSVLKQGLYGYTFGSGTRLTVV.